A single sample gave rise to the 13 T cell receptor beta chains below, sequenced in a study of T cell responses to AZD1222 COVID-19 vaccine. TCRdb's copy holds only in-frame clones and misses some; the assay was immunoSEQ multiplex PCR. The sample holds some 130,000 clones, 90% to 95% seen once. The sequenced sample was peripheral blood, obtained on day 0 of AZD1222 vaccination. The source of these receptors is an adult in good health.

The chain has TRBV5-4 and TRBJ2-1; weak D call: TRBD1 (5 bases). Germline V gene sequence: CDR1 SGHNT, CDR2 YYREEE (reference sequence). This CDR3 region has 14 residues. V was pared by 3 bases and J by 7 bases, with 14 bases between. This CDR3 is CASSSSLTENEQFF. The CDR3 region has the DNA TGTGCCAGCAGCTCATCTTTGACAGAGAATGAGCAGTTCTTC. Full variable domain (rest looked up from reference TRBV5-4 and TRBJ2-1): ETGVTQSPTHLIKTRGQQVTLRCSSQSGHNTVSWYQQALGQGPQFIFQYYREEENGRGNFPPRFSGLQFPNYSSELNVNALELDDSALYLCASSSSLTENEQFFGPGTRLTVL.

The chain uses TRBV7-2 and TRBJ2-5; 11 bases are shared with TRBD2. CDR3 length: 15 amino acids. The ends lost 5 bases at V and 5 bases at J; junction bases unmatched: 7. Germline V gives CDR1 SGHTA, CDR2 FQGNSA. CDR3 loop: CASSPLAGGKETQYF. The CDR3 DNA reads TGTGCCAGCAGCCCTCTAGCGGGGGGTAAGGAGACCCAGTACTTC.

The chain couples TRBV12-3 or TRBV12-4 to TRBJ2-7; TRBD2 matches 9 bases. This CDR3 region has 12 residues. V shed 4 bases and J 11 bases; nucleotides not matched to a gene: 6. CDR3 DNA: TGTGCCAGCAGTTCTATACTAGCGGGCAAGTACTTC. As protein: CASSSILAGKYF.

The J gene is TRBJ2-3, the V gene TRBV7-3; either TRBD1 or TRBD2 may fit D (5 bases each). The CDR3 totals 15 residues. The V end was cut by 3 bases, the J end by 8 bases, with 18 bases between. Germline CDR1 and CDR2: SGHTA and FQGTGA. Here the CDR3 reads CASSLNPGLPRTQYF. CDR3 DNA: TGTGCCAGCAGCTTGAACCCGGGGCTACCCCGTACGCAGTATTTT.

The rearrangement uses TRBV5-5 and TRBJ1-5, with D perhaps matching TRBD1 (5 bases). V lost 2 bases to trimming and J lost 3 bases, with 12 bases between them. Germline V gives CDR1 SGHKS, CDR2 YYEKEE (reference sequence). The CDR3 totals 15 residues. The CDR3 reads CASSFGDGDNQPQHF. CDR3 bases: TGTGCCAGCAGCTTTGGGGACGGAGACAATCAGCCCCAGCATTTT.

The chain carries TRBV12-3 or TRBV12-4 and TRBJ2-5; no definite D call. This CDR3 has 13 residues. The V and J ends lost 4 bases and 7 bases respectively, with 13 bases between them. CDR3 sequence (DNA): TGTGCCAGCAGTTCCCGGACGATGGGGACCCAGTACTTC. Its protein product is CASSSRTMGTQYF.

V and J are TRBV11-3 and TRBJ2-5, with 9 bases aligning to TRBD1. The germline V gene encodes CDR1 SGHNT and CDR2 YENEEA. V lost 5 bases, J lost 5 bases, and 9 bases stayed unmatched. The CDR3 has 15 residues. CDR3 sequence: CASSRTGTGKETQYF. DNA of the CDR3: TGTGCCAGCAGCCGAACCGGGACAGGGAAGGAGACCCAGTACTTC.

V gene TRBV6-5 combines with J gene TRBJ1-2, with no clear D. The CDR3 is 11 residues long. Germline CDR1 MNHEY, CDR2 SVGAGI. V lost 6 bases and J lost 0, with 2 bases in between. CDR3 region: CASRSNYGYTF. The CDR3 bases are TGTGCCAGCAGGTCTAACTATGGCTACACCTTC.

The chain links TRBV4-2 to TRBJ1-2; D is unresolved. Germline assignment: CDR1 LGHNA and CDR2 YNFKEQ. The V and J ends lost 0 bases and 5 bases respectively, with 7 bases between them. This CDR3 contains 13 residues. The DNA of the CDR3 is TGTGCCAGCAGCCAAGATTGGCCGTATGGCTACACCTTC. It codes for CASSQDWPYGYTF.

This clone came up a few times. V usage is TRBV11-3 and J usage is TRBJ2-3; no firm D call. Germline lookup yields CDR1 SGHNT and CDR2 YENEEA. V gave up 0 bases and J gave up 4 bases, with 2 bases separating them. This CDR3 is 12 amino acids long. In DNA form, the CDR3 reads TGTGCCAGCAGCTTAGACGCAGATACGCAGTATTTT. It is translated as CASSLDADTQYF.

The rearrangement joins TRBV7-6 to TRBJ1-4; D remains unclear. The CDR3 consists of 17 residues. Germline lookup yields CDR1 SGHVS and CDR2 FNYEAQ. The V and J ends lost 8 bases and 0 bases respectively, with 19 bases between them. This chain's CDR3 is CASGPRLMAATNEKLFF. The CDR3 DNA is TGTGCCAGCGGGCCTCGGTTGATGGCCGCAACTAATGAAAAACTGTTTTTT.

The chain employs TRBV4-1 and TRBJ2-7; the match to TRBD2 covers 15 bases. The CDR3 sequence is 17 residues long. Unmatched junction bases numbered 14, after V lost 3 bases and J lost 11 bases. CDR1 and CDR2 from the germline V gene are MGHRA and YSYEKL. The CDR3: CASSHLEGTSGGPEEYF. The CDR3 bases are TGCGCCAGCAGCCACCTGGAGGGGACTAGCGGGGGGCCCGAAGAGTACTTC.

This clone was detected a few times. J is TRBJ1-2 and V is TRBV5-6; no definite D call. In germline, CDR1 is SGHDT, CDR2 YYEEEE. V gave up 0 bases and J gave up 2 bases, with 11 bases separating them. The CDR3 totals 15 residues. This chain's CDR3 is CASSLDAVSNYGYTF. CDR3 in DNA: TGTGCCAGCAGCTTGGACGCGGTTTCAAACTATGGCTACACCTTC.